This is a list of T cell receptor beta chains from one sample in a study of shared clonotypes between healthy human individuals. TCRdb's table, derived via immunoSEQ multiplex PCR, lists solely in-frame clones and lacks some. The table shows about 2 million clones, with approximately 94% occurring only once. Material: naive CD8+ T cells sorted from blood. These receptors were collected from a man younger than 35 in good health. The CDR3 runs from the conserved cysteine through the conserved F or W. D genes are given only for firm matches. Only some rows state a clone size, as once, few, many or a class for expanded clones.

d_call,v_call,clone_size,j_call,cdr3_nt,cdr3_aa
.,TRBV13,.,TRBJ2-7,TGTGCCAGCAGCTTATCTTTGATGAACTACGAGCAGTACTTC,CASSLSLMNYEQYF
.,TRBV4-2,.,TRBJ1-3,TGTGCCAGCAGCCAAGTACAGTTTCAGTTTGTCTCTGGAAACACCATATATTTT,CASSQVQFQFVSGNTIYF
.,TRBV11-2,.,TRBJ2-7,TGTGCCAGCAGCTCCGGGTGGACCTACGAGCAGTACTTC,CASSSGWTYEQYF
.,TRBV9,.,TRBJ2-1,TGTGCCAGCAGCCCCGAGAAGGGCGGAGTCTACAATGAGCAGTTCTTC,CASSPEKGGVYNEQFF
TRBD1,TRBV7-9,once,TRBJ2-3,TGTGCCAGCAGCCCCCAAGGGGGCGGCACAGATACGCAGTATTTT,CASSPQGGGTDTQYF
.,TRBV27,.,TRBJ1-1,TGTGCCAGCCGTGGGGGCCCCGGGCTCTCTCTGAACACTGAAGCTTTCTTT,CASRGGPGLSLNTEAFF
TRBD1,TRBV10-3,.,TRBJ2-3,TGTGCCATCAGTCCGGGACAGGGGGCAGATACGCAGTATTTT,CAISPGQGADTQYF
.,TRBV2,.,TRBJ2-2,TGTGCCAGCAGTGGACCGGTCACCGGGGAGCTGTTTTTT,CASSGPVTGELFF
.,TRBV15,.,TRBJ2-5,TGTGCCACCAGCGCCACCGCTGAAGGGTGGTTAGAGACCCAGTACTTC,CATSATAEGWLETQYF
TRBD1,TRBV28,.,TRBJ2-3,TGTGCCAGCGGAGAGGAGACAGGGGGCGCGGATACGCAGTATTTT,CASGEETGGADTQYF
TRBD2,TRBV9,.,TRBJ2-7,TGTGCCAGCAGCCCCGGGACTAGCGGGGTATACTCCTACGAGCAGTACTTC,CASSPGTSGVYSYEQYF
.,TRBV6-5,once,TRBJ1-2,TGTGCCAGCAGTTACTCGAACAGCCTCTTGTATGGCTACACCTTC,CASSYSNSLLYGYTF
.,TRBV11-2,once,TRBJ2-5,TGTGCCAGCAGCTTTCGAGGGGCAGGGGAGACCCAGTACTTC,CASSFRGAGETQYF
.,TRBV28,.,TRBJ1-1,TGTGCCAGCAGTTTAGGGGCCACTGAAGCTTTCTTT,CASSLGATEAFF
TRBD1,TRBV28,.,TRBJ1-1,TGTGCCAGCAGTTTACGGGAGACAGGGTTTGGGGCTTTCTTT,CASSLRETGFGAFF
.,TRBV7-8,.,TRBJ1-2,TGTGCCAGCAGCGAATCATTGGTGGGCGGACGCCCTACTAACTATGGCTACACCTTC,CASSESLVGGRPTNYGYTF
.,TRBV27,.,TRBJ2-7,TGTGCCAGCAGCCTCGTAGATTCATACGAGCAGTACTTC,CASSLVDSYEQYF
.,TRBV5-8,.,TRBJ1-5,TGTGCCAGCAGCCTAGCAGGGAGTGAAAATCAGCCCCAGCATTTT,CASSLAGSENQPQHF
.,TRBV29-1,few,TRBJ1-4,TGCAGCGTCCAACAGAGGGCCCTAAATGAAAAACTGTTTTTT,CSVQQRALNEKLFF
.,TRBV10-1,.,TRBJ2-3,TGCGCCAGCAGTGATGGGGACACCTTGTCAGATACGCAGTATTTT,CASSDGDTLSDTQYF
TRBD2,TRBV27,.,TRBJ2-1,TGTGCCAGCAGTTTGGCGGGGGTTAATGAGCAGTTCTTC,CASSLAGVNEQFF
.,TRBV11-2,.,TRBJ2-3,TGTGCCAGCAGCTTAGCAGGTATAGCTGATACGCAGTATTTT,CASSLAGIADTQYF
.,TRBV4-3,.,TRBJ2-1,TGCGCCAGCAGCCAGGGACCGAGCTCCTACAATGAGCAGTTCTTC,CASSQGPSSYNEQFF
.,TRBV19,.,TRBJ1-1,TGTGCCAGTAGAGCGGGGCTCACTGAAGCTTTCTTT,CASRAGLTEAFF
.,TRBV6-5,.,TRBJ1-2,TGTGCCAGCAGTTACTTCCCTAGCCCTTATGGCTACACCTTC,CASSYFPSPYGYTF
.,TRBV4-2,.,TRBJ1-1,TGTGCCAGCAGCCAAGGTGGGGCTAATGAAGCTTTCTTT,CASSQGGANEAFF
.,TRBV5-6,.,TRBJ1-5,TGTGCCAGCAGCTTGGGAGGGGGGCCCCAGCATTTT,CASSLGGGPQHF